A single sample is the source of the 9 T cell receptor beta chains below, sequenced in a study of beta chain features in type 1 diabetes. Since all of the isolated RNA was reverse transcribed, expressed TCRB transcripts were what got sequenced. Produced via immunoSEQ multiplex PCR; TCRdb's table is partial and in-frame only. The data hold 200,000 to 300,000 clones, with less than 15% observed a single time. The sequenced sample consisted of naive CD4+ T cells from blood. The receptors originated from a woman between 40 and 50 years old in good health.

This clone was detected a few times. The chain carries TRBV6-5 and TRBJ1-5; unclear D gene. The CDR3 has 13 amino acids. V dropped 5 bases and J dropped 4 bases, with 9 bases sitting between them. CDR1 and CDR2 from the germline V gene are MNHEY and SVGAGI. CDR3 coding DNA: TGTGCCAGCAGTCTTTCCAGGAATCAGCCCCAGCATTTT. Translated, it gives CASSLSRNQPQHF.

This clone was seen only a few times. For the CDR3, the DNA is TGCGCCAGCAGCCAAGATTTGGCGGGGGAAAGAGATACGCAGTATTTT. This codes for CASSQDLAGERDTQYF. This chain uses TRBV4-3 with TRBJ2-3; 7 positions agree with TRBD2. In germline, CDR1 is LGHNA, CDR2 YSLEER. The CDR3 totals 16 residues. The V gene end was trimmed by 0 bases and the J gene end by 5 bases; junction bases not matched to a gene: 8.

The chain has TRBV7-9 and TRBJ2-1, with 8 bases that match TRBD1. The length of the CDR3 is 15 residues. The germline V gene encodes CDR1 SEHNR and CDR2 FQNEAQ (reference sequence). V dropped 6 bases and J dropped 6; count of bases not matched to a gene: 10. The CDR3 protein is CASSGFLTGANEQFF. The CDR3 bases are TGTGCCAGCAGTGGGTTCCTGACAGGGGCCAATGAGCAGTTCTTC.

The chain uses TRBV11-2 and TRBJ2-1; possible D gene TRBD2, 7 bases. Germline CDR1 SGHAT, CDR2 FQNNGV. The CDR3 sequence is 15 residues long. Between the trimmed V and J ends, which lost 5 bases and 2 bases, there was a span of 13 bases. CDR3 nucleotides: TGTGCCAGCAGCCAGACAGGACTAGCCTACAATGAGCAGTTCTTC. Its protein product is CASSQTGLAYNEQFF.

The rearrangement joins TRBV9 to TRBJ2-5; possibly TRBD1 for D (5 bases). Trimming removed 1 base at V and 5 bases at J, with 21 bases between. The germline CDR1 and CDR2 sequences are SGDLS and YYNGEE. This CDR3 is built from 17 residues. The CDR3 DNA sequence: TGTGCCAGCAGCGTACTGGCCAGGACAAACTTTCGGGAGACCCAGTACTTC. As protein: CASSVLARTNFRETQYF.

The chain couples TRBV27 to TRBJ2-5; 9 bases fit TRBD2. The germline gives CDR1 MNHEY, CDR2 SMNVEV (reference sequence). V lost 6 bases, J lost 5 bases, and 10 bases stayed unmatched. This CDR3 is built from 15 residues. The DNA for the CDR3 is TGTGCCAGCAGATATATAGCGGGGGTAGGGGAGACCCAGTACTTC. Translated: CASRYIAGVGETQYF.

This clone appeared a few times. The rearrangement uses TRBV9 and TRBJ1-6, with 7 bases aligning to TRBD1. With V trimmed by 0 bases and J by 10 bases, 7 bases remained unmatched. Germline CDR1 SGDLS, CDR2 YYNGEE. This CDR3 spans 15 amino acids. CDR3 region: CASSVGQGDTSPLHF. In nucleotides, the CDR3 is TGTGCCAGCAGCGTAGGACAGGGTGACACATCACCCCTCCACTTT. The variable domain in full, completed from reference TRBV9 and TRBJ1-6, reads DSGVTQTPKHLITATGQRVTLRCSPRSGDLSVYWYQQSLDQGLQFLIQYYNGEERAKGNILERFSAQQFPDLHSELNLSSLELGDSALYFCASSVGQGDTSPLHFGNGTRLTVT.

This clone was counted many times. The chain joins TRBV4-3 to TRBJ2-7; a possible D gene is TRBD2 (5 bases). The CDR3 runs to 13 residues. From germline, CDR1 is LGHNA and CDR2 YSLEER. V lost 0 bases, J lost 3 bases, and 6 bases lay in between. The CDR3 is CASSQDGSYEQYF. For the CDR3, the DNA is TGCGCCAGCAGCCAAGATGGGAGCTACGAGCAGTACTTC.

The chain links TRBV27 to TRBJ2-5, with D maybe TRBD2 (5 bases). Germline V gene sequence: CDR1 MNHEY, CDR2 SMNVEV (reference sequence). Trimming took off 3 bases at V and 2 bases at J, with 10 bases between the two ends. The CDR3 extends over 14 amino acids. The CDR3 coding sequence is TGTGCCAGCAGTTTCCGTAGGACTCAAGAGACCCAGTACTTC. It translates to CASSFRRTQETQYF.